This TCR beta chain was captured by sequencing in a study of Ad26.COV2.S vaccination and SARS-CoV-2 variants. Study-wide context: Intramuscular Ad26.COV2.S at 5x10^10 or 1x10^11 viral particles. Study outcomes and limitations: Substantial post-vaccination breadth of spike-specific CD8+ and CD4+ T cell responses was reported. Recipients given vaccine exceeded placebo recipients in spike-specific TCR breadth. From the TCR breadth and depth analyses, total T cell responses may have been underestimated.

The germline V and J ends were trimmed by 6 bases and 0 bases, with 15 bases remaining between them. Germline CDR1 reads SGHDN; CDR2 reads FVKESK. The CDR3 totals 15 residues. Remarks on this clone: The antigen remains undetermined.

Sequencing was performed with immunoSEQ multiplex PCR; in TCRdb, only in-frame clones are kept and a portion is missing. The sample holds around 320,000 clones; about 86% are singletons and the top ten take around 2%. Stated treatment: roughly 20 received Ad26.COV2.S at low or high dose, single or two shots; 5 received placebo; per-sample allocation not given. Sampling was done on day 63 after the first vaccine or placebo injection. The V and J genes are TRBV14 and TRBJ2-7; the D gene is possibly TRBD2 (6 bases). The clonotype was recovered from a person between 18 and 65 years old who received the Ad26.COV2.S COVID-19 vaccine or a placebo. Sequencing used peripheral blood, obtained in a trial of Ad26.COV2.S vaccine versus placebo. The CDR3 DNA is TGTGCCAGCAGACCCGCGGGGCCGAGCTCCTACGAGCAGTACTTC. Protein sequence: CASRPAGPSSYEQYF.